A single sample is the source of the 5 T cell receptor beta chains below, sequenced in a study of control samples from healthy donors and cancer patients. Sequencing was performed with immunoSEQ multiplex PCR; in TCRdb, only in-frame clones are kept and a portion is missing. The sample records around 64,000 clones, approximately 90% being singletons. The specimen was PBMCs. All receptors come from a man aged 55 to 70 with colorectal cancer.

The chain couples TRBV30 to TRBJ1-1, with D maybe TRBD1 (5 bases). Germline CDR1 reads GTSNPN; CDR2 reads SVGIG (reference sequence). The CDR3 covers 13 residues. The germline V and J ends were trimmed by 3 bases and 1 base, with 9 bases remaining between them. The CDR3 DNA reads TGTGCCTGGAGCCCGACAGAGAACACTGAAGCTTTCTTT. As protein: CAWSPTENTEAFF.

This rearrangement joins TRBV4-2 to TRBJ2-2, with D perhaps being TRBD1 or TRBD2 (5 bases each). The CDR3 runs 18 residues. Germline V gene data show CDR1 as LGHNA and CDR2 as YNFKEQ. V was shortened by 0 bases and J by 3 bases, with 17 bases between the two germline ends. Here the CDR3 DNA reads TGTGCCAGCAGCCAAGACCTCCCTGCTGGGACGTACACCGGGGAGCTGTTTTTT. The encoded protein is CASSQDLPAGTYTGELFF.

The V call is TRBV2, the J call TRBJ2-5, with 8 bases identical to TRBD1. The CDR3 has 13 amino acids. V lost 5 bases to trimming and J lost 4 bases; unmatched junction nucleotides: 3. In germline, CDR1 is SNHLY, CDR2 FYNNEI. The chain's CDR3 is CASSRQGRETQYF. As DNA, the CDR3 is TGTGCCAGCAGTAGACAGGGGAGAGAGACCCAGTACTTC.

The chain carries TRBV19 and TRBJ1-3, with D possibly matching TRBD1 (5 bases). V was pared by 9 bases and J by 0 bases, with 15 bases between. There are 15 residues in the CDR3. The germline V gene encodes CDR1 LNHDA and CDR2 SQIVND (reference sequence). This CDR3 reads CASSRTSFSGNTIYF. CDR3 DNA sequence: TGTGCCAGCTCTCGGACATCTTTCTCTGGAAACACCATATATTTT.

In DNA form, the CDR3 reads TGTGCCAGCAGGCAAGTCGGCAGAGATTCACCCCTCCACTTT. As protein: CASRQVGRDSPLHF. The V and J genes are TRBV6-6 and TRBJ1-6, with D uncertain. The V and J ends lost 6 bases and 8 bases respectively, with 14 bases between them. Germline assignment: CDR1 MNHNY and CDR2 SVGAGI (reference sequence). The CDR3 is made up of 14 amino acids.